This T cell receptor (beta chain) originates from a study of beta chain features in type 1 diabetes. Study-wide background: Healthy donors and patients showed comparable age, gender and cell yields.

Isolated RNA was reverse transcribed in full, so expressed TCRB transcripts were sequenced. TCRdb keeps only in-frame clones here, not all; method: immunoSEQ multiplex PCR. Here the sample spans about 410,000 clones, more than 11% being singletons. The germline V gene encodes CDR1 SGDLS and CDR2 YYNGEE. Trimming cost V 0 bases and J 9 bases, with 16 bases left between them. This CDR3 spans 15 amino acids. The sequenced sample was naive CD4+ T cells from blood. The chain uses TRBV9 and TRBJ2-1, with D possibly being TRBD2 (5 bases). The TCR was taken from a man aged 25 to 40 in good health. For the CDR3, the DNA is TGTGCCAGCAGCGTAGGCTCAGGACTCCCCAGTGAGCAGTTCTTC. It encodes CASSVGSGLPSEQFF.